Included here is one T cell receptor (beta chain) sequence, with context. Its target is unknown. The PCR had 60 Vbeta and 13 Jbeta primers. This table comes from immunoSEQ multiplex PCR, and its TCRdb copy is limited to in-frame clones, with some not included. The sample shows 90,000 to 120,000 clones, roughly 80% of them seen only once. The CDR3 covers 15 residues. V lost 0 bases, J lost 4 bases, and 2 bases stayed unmatched. Germline lookup yields CDR1 SGDLS and CDR2 YYNGEE. The data derive from a study of cytomegalovirus exposure and HLA in healthy donors. Study-level points and caveats: Within a later analysis, the majority of CMV-associated TCR beta chains appeared HLA-restricted.

Sequencing used PBMCs. The chain recombines TRBV9 with TRBJ1-1; 11 bases fit TRBD1. This clonotype was sampled from a man younger than 40 in good health and CMV-seronegative. CDR3 protein: CASSVDGTGGTEAFF. The CDR3 DNA sequence: TGTGCCAGCAGCGTAGACGGGACAGGGGGCACTGAAGCTTTCTTT.